This entry features one TCR beta chain sequence. This sample is drawn from a study of blood T cell repertoires in COVID-19. Study summary: T cells, B-cell-depleted T cells, or PBMCs provided the cDNA or gDNA that served as material.

CDR3 length equals 15 residues. CDR1 and CDR2 (germline): SEHNR, FQNEAQ (reference sequence). V trimming: 5 bases; J trimming: 7 bases; junction bases outside the gene matches: 5. In the original workflow: Amplified reference gene primers provided the basis for estimating nucleated cell counts. TCRdb's table, derived via immunoSEQ multiplex PCR, lists solely in-frame clones and lacks some. That table supplies the V and J calls and clone size; D and trimming were determined from the DNA. The sample carries about 250,000 clones, about 87% recorded once. The receptor was derived from a woman aged 45-65 years who had recovered from COVID-19. The rearrangement uses TRBV7-9 and TRBJ1-6, with TRBD1 matching over 10 bases. Input material: PBMCs or T cells enriched from blood (not recorded which). Here the CDR3 reads CASSAPGQGNSPLHF. The CDR3 DNA reads TGTGCCAGCAGCGCACCGGGACAGGGGAATTCACCCCTCCACTTT.